This T cell receptor beta chain was sequenced in a study of tumor-infiltrating lymphocytes in primary liver carcinoma. Study at large: The cohort included men and women aged 30 to 69 years. Study findings and constraints: Researchers report that only about 7.5-25% of top clones turned up in all five tumor regions.

The CDR3 spans 16 residues. Trimming removed 2 bases from V and 12 bases from J; junction bases left unmatched: 14. Looked up from germline, CDR1 is ENHRY and CDR2 is SYGVKD. In regard to this clonotype: The target antigen is unknown.

Production of TCR beta cDNA used roughly 480 ng total RNA together with a constant-region primer. The TCR beta library was amplified through three nested multiplex PCR rounds in a modified ARM-PCR procedure. The first two PCR rounds used TRBV1-TRBV30 primers with a Cbeta primer, about 9 cycles each. TCRdb reanalysed the multiplex PCR reads using MiXCR and keeps one entry per CDR3 protein. The sample lists 52,000 or so distinct CDR3 sequences, over 65% occurring once. The tissue used was unsorted bulk material of about 19-33 mg. RNA and DNA were co-extracted from it with the AllPrep DNA/RNA mini kit. Patients carried chronic HBV infection without prior treatment.

The specimen sequenced was liver tumor tissue from sampling region 5. The subset here: tumor region T5, tumor centre. This chain joins TRBV10-3 and TRBJ1-5; 9 bases are a match to TRBD1. The clonotype originates from a man aged 40-49 years with primary liver carcinoma and hepatitis B virus infection. The CDR3 sequence is CAISETGGLSNQFQHF. CDR3 coding DNA: TGTGCCATCAGTGAGACAGGGGGCCTTAGCAATCAGTTCCAGCATTTT.